What follows are 24 T cell receptor beta chains derived from one specimen sequenced in a study of shared T cell receptors in the human thymus. Repertoires were generated with immunoSEQ multiplex PCR, while TCRdb's copy carries only in-frame clones and drops some. The sample records about 500,000 clones, about four fifths being singletons. These data were also reused for a study on human thymus T cells.

The sample comprised thymocytes. The receptors come from a boy under three years old with a congenital heart defect.

This chain uses TRBV2 with TRBJ1-1; TRBD1 matches at 7 bases. The CDR3 is 15 residues long. Germline trimming cut 0 bases from V and 3 bases from J; bases unmatched to any gene: 4. Looked up from germline, CDR1 is SNHLY and CDR2 is FYNNEI. CDR3 coding DNA: TGTGCCAGCAGTGAAGCTAAAACAGGGGACACTGAAGCTTTCTTT. Residues: CASSEAKTGDTEAFF.

The rearrangement links TRBV29-1 to TRBJ2-7; 11 bases fit TRBD2. Germline CDR1 is SQVTM and CDR2 is ANQGSEA. V lost 3 bases and J lost 6; bases outside the gene matches: 4. This CDR3 is built from 13 residues. The CDR3 reads CSVDRLAGGEQYF. The CDR3 DNA is TGCAGCGTTGATAGGCTAGCGGGAGGCGAGCAGTACTTC.

The CDR3 DNA is TGTGCCATCAGCGCGGGACAGGACAACTACGAGCAGTACTTC. It specifies CAISAGQDNYEQYF. This chain links TRBV10-3 with TRBJ2-7; 8 bases are shared with TRBD1. The germline gives CDR1 ENHRY, CDR2 SYGVKD. The CDR3 is 14 amino acids. Trimming cost V 6 bases and J 3 bases; bases outside gene matches: 7.

The chain carries TRBV4-3 and TRBJ2-1; 7 positions agree with TRBD2. Trimming removed 3 bases from V and 9 bases from J; junction bases left unmatched: 8. The germline CDR1 and CDR2 sequences are LGHNA and YSLEER. The CDR3 totals 14 residues. The CDR3 protein is CASSQEAQRGEQFF. CDR3 bases: TGCGCCAGCAGCCAGGAGGCCCAGCGGGGTGAGCAGTTCTTC.

In this sample, this clone turned up a few times. The V call is TRBV6-1, the J call TRBJ2-6; TRBD1 aligns across 11 bases. The CDR3 has 17 amino acids. Trimming at V came to 4 bases and at J to 2 bases, leaving 4 bases not matched to a gene. CDR1 and CDR2 (germline): MNHNS, SASEGT. The CDR3 DNA reads as TGTGCCAGCAGTGGGACAGGGGGCCTCACTGGGGCCAACGTCCTGACTTTC. It is translated as CASSGTGGLTGANVLTF.

The chain's CDR3 is CASSLPRLCEQFF. In DNA, the CDR3 is TGTGCCAGCAGCCTCCCCCGTTTATGTGAGCAGTTCTTC. The chain links TRBV7-9 to TRBJ2-1; D is uncertain. The CDR3 is 13 amino acids. Trimming stripped 5 bases from V and 9 bases from J, with 14 bases between. In germline, CDR1 is SEHNR, CDR2 FQNEAQ (reference sequence).

The V call is TRBV30, the J call TRBJ1-5; D not certain. The CDR3 loop spans 14 amino acids. Germline V lookup: CDR1 GTSNPN, CDR2 SVGIG (reference sequence). Trimming cost V 2 bases and J 5 bases, with 13 bases left between them. CDR3: CAWSREGPHQPQHF. CDR3 DNA: TGTGCCTGGAGTCGAGAGGGCCCGCATCAGCCCCAGCATTTT. The full variable domain, in which reference TRBV30 and TRBJ1-5 provide the parts outside the CDR3, is SQTIHQWPATLVQPVGSPLSLECTVEGTSNPNLYWYRQAAGRGLQLLFYSVGIGQISSEVPQNLSASRPQDRQFILSSKKLLLSDSGFYLCAWSREGPHQPQHFGDGTRLSIL.

This chain joins TRBV5-1 and TRBJ1-1; perhaps TRBD1 as D (6 bases). Germline CDR1 is SGHRS and CDR2 is YFSETQ. The CDR3 length is 14 residues. The V and J ends lost 10 bases and 1 base respectively, with 17 bases between them. CDR3 DNA: TGCGCCTGTTGGACAGATGGGGGGAACACTGAAGCTTTCTTT. Protein: CACWTDGGNTEAFF.

Only one count was recorded for this clone. The rearrangement joins TRBV20-1 to TRBJ2-7; D is ambiguous. This CDR3 is built from 11 residues. Germline V CDR1 and CDR2: DFQATT, SNEGSKA (reference sequence). V shed 3 bases and J shed 7 bases, with 10 bases lying between them. CDR3 loop: CSASRSLEQYF. The CDR3 nucleotides are TGCAGTGCTAGTAGGAGTTTGGAGCAGTACTTC.

The V gene is TRBV15, the J gene TRBJ2-7, with TRBD2 identical over 8 bases. The germline gives CDR1 LNHNV, CDR2 YYDKDF (reference sequence). Trimming took 1 base from V and 5 from J; bases not matched to a gene: 7. The CDR3 sequence is 15 residues long. The CDR3 loop reads CATSRAREVLDEQYF. The CDR3 region has the DNA TGTGCCACCAGCAGAGCGCGGGAGGTTTTAGACGAGCAGTACTTC.

The rearrangement joins TRBV4-1 to TRBJ1-2; the D gene is possibly TRBD1 (5 bases). V lost 1 base to trimming and J lost 7 bases, with 10 bases between them. The CDR3 is 13 amino acids. Germline lookup yields CDR1 MGHRA and CDR2 YSYEKL. CDR3 region: CASSQGGALGYTF. The CDR3 DNA reads TGCGCCAGCAGCCAAGGTGGGGCCCTTGGCTACACCTTC.

The rearrangement links TRBV6-5 to TRBJ2-7; a weak D match, TRBD1 (6 bases). The CDR3 has 13 amino acids. The V end was cut by 5 bases, the J end by 6 bases, with 14 bases between. CDR1 MNHEY and CDR2 SVGAGI come from the germline V gene. CDR3: CASSRRQGCEQYF. CDR3 in DNA: TGTGCCAGCAGTCGCAGGCAGGGGTGCGAGCAGTACTTC.

The chain employs TRBV14 and TRBJ2-7; 11 nucleotides match TRBD2. This CDR3 contains 14 residues. The germline V gene has CDR1 SGHDN and CDR2 FVKESK. V trimming: 5 bases; J trimming: 6 bases; junction bases outside the gene matches: 6. The CDR3 reads CASSRLAGGLEQYF. In DNA, the CDR3 is TGTGCCAGCAGCAGATTAGCGGGAGGGCTCGAGCAGTACTTC.

This chain connects TRBV29-1 to TRBJ2-5; TRBD2 matches 11 bases. Germline assignment: CDR1 SQVTM and CDR2 ANQGSEA. CDR3 length: 15 residues. The V gene end was trimmed by 4 bases and the J gene end by 5 bases; junction bases not matched to a gene: 9. CDR3 amino acids: CSVGPVAGGRETQYF. The CDR3 DNA reads as TGCAGCGTTGGGCCGGTAGCGGGAGGGCGGGAGACCCAGTACTTC.

This clone was counted once. The chain uses TRBV2 and TRBJ1-5; D unclear. The ends were cut back, 3 bases at V and 0 bases at J, with 9 bases in the middle. This CDR3 has 15 residues. Germline CDR1 SNHLY, CDR2 FYNNEI. CDR3 sequence: CASSDRQDSNQPQHF. For the CDR3, the DNA is TGTGCCAGCAGTGACCGGCAGGATAGCAATCAGCCCCAGCATTTT.

This rearrangement joins TRBV28 to TRBJ2-7; 7 bases are a match to TRBD1. V lost 4 bases and J lost 5; bases outside the gene matches: 5. Germline CDR1 MDHEN, CDR2 SYDVKM. CDR3 length equals 13 residues. The CDR3, as DNA: TGTGCCAGCAGTTCGGGACAGAGCCACGAGCAGTACTTC. Residues: CASSSGQSHEQYF. Full variable domain (rest looked up from reference TRBV28 and TRBJ2-7): DVKVTQSSRYLVKRTGEKVFLECVQDMDHENMFWYRQDPGLGLRLIYFSYDVKMKEKGDIPEGYSVSREKKERFSLILESASTNQTSMYLCASSSGQSHEQYFGPGTRLTVT.

There are a few counts of this clone. The chain is built from TRBV7-2 and TRBJ1-1; tentative D call: TRBD1 (6 bases). In germline, CDR1 is SGHTA, CDR2 FQGNSA. The V end lost 5 bases, the J end lost 1 base, and 20 bases lay between the germline ends. CDR3 length: 17 amino acids. The CDR3 DNA reads TGTGCCAGCAGCCTAAGTCAATTAGGACAGACGAACACTGAAGCTTTCTTT. This sequence encodes CASSLSQLGQTNTEAFF.

V is TRBV30 and J is TRBJ2-2; 8 positions agree with TRBD1. V shed 3 bases and J 6 bases; nucleotides not matched to a gene: 9. The germline CDR1 and CDR2 sequences are GTSNPN and SVGIG (reference sequence). CDR3 length: 15 amino acids. CDR3 sequence reads: CAWSPGGRGAGELFF. The CDR3 coding sequence is TGTGCCTGGAGCCCAGGGGGCAGGGGAGCCGGGGAGCTGTTTTTT.

The chain is built from TRBV6-1 and TRBJ2-2, with D hard to call. This CDR3 is 11 amino acids long. Germline V gives CDR1 MNHNS, CDR2 SASEGT. Between the trimmed V and J ends, which lost 7 bases and 6 bases, there was a span of 6 bases. Here the CDR3 reads CASIIAGELFF. The CDR3 DNA reads TGTGCCAGCATTATAGCCGGGGAGCTGTTTTTT.

The V call is TRBV7-9, the J call TRBJ2-2, with TRBD2 matching over 15 bases. Trimming at V came to 5 bases and at J to 4 bases, leaving 5 bases not matched to a gene. Germline CDR1 and CDR2: SEHNR and FQNEAQ (reference sequence). This CDR3 contains 17 residues. DNA of the CDR3: TGTGCCAGCAGCCCGGGACTAGCGGGAGGATCCACCGGGGAGCTGTTTTTT. It specifies CASSPGLAGGSTGELFF.

The chain recombines TRBV7-2 with TRBJ1-1; D is uncertain. The CDR3 sequence is 15 residues long. Between the trimmed V and J ends, which lost 2 bases and 4 bases, there was a span of 14 bases. Germline CDR1 reads SGHTA; CDR2 reads FQGNSA. The CDR3 nucleotides read TGTGCCAGCAGCTTACGTTTGTGGGCCGCCACTGAAGCTTTCTTT. Amino acids: CASSLRLWAATEAFF.

The chain has TRBV7-2 and TRBJ2-5; 7 bases agree with TRBD2. The CDR3 is made up of 14 amino acids. V was pared by 4 bases and J by 5 bases, with 7 bases of the junction left unmatched. CDR1 and CDR2 (germline): SGHTA, FQGNSA. The CDR3, as DNA: TGTGCCAGCAGCTCCTGGACTAGTGGTGAGACCCAGTACTTC. Protein sequence: CASSSWTSGETQYF. The full variable domain, its missing parts supplied by reference TRBV7-2 and TRBJ2-5, is GAGVSQSPSNKVTEKGKDVELRCDPISGHTALYWYRQSLGQGLEFLIYFQGNSAPDKSGLPSDRFSAERTGGSVSTLTIQRTQQEDSAVYLCASSSWTSGETQYFGPGTRLLVL.

The chain couples TRBV7-2 to TRBJ2-7, with D tentatively TRBD2 (5 bases). The CDR3 contains 16 residues. V shed 2 bases and J shed 2 bases, with 16 bases lying between them. The V gene's germline CDR1 is SGHTA and CDR2 FQGNSA. The DNA for the CDR3 is TGTGCCAGCAGCTTAAGTTATCGGGAAGTGACCTACGAGCAGTACTTC. It encodes CASSLSYREVTYEQYF.

The rearrangement joins TRBV15 to TRBJ2-5; D is perhaps TRBD1 (7 bases). Trimming removed 4 bases at V and 2 bases at J, with 14 bases between. Germline CDR1 reads LNHNV; CDR2 reads YYDKDF (reference sequence). The CDR3 is 15 residues long. The CDR3 is CATSTQGGQQETQYF. CDR3 in DNA: TGTGCCACCAGCACCCAGGGGGGACAGCAAGAGACCCAGTACTTC. Looking up the rest from reference TRBV15 and TRBJ2-5 gives the full variable domain: DAMVIQNPRYQVTQFGKPVTLSCSQTLNHNVMYWYQQKSSQAPKLLFHYYDKDFNNEADTPDNFQSRRPNTSFCFLDIRSPGLGDTAMYLCATSTQGGQQETQYFGPGTRLLVL.